This entry lists 10 T cell receptor beta chains sequenced from one sample in a study of blood T cell repertoires in COVID-19. The table came from immunoSEQ multiplex PCR; TCRdb's copy has only in-frame clones and leaves some out. The sample has fewer than 250,000 clones, around 90% seen once. Sequenced material: PBMCs or T cells enriched from blood (not recorded which). The origin of the receptors is a man aged 50 or older who had been exposed to COVID-19.

The gene calls are TRBV27 and TRBJ2-2; 7 bases map to TRBD1. V shed 3 bases, J shed 3 bases, and the junction held 16 bases outside the gene matches. The CDR3 runs 19 residues. CDR1 and CDR2 from the germline V gene are MNHEY and SMNVEV (reference sequence). This CDR3 reads CASSFPGGQTGADTGELFF. DNA for the CDR3: TGTGCCAGCAGTTTCCCAGGGGGACAGACCGGGGCGGACACCGGGGAGCTGTTTTTT.

This chain uses TRBV28 with TRBJ2-7; 9 bases are shared with TRBD1. CDR3 size: 17 residues. Trimming at V came to 6 bases and at J to 6 bases, leaving 18 bases not matched to a gene. Germline V lookup: CDR1 MDHEN, CDR2 SYDVKM. The CDR3 nucleotides are TGTGCCAGCAGCTATCGGACAGGGGCACCCTATGCCCTCGAGCAGTACGTC. Its translation is CASSYRTGAPYALEQYV.

This chain links TRBV28 with TRBJ2-2; D may be TRBD2 (6 bases). Trimming took 5 bases from V and 6 from J, leaving 19 bases between them. The CDR3 covers 16 residues. CDR1 MDHEN and CDR2 SYDVKM come from the germline V gene. The CDR3 sequence is CASSPGRQHGPGELFF. For the CDR3, the DNA is TGTGCCAGCAGTCCCGGGAGACAGCACGGGCCCGGGGAGCTGTTTTTT.

The V and J genes are TRBV29-1 and TRBJ1-1; D remains unclear. CDR1 is SQVTM and CDR2 is ANQGSEA in the germline V gene. The CDR3 consists of 11 residues. Trimming took 4 bases from V and 5 from J, leaving 8 bases between them. As DNA, the CDR3 is TGCAGCGTTGGATCGGGGACTGAAGCTTTCTTT. It yields the protein CSVGSGTEAFF.

V gene TRBV2 combines with J gene TRBJ1-2; D is unresolved. V was clipped by 7 bases and J by 0 bases, with 9 bases between them. The CDR3 spans 13 residues. Germline V CDR1 and CDR2: SNHLY, FYNNEI. The CDR3: CASKGTANYGYTF. In DNA, the CDR3 is TGTGCCAGCAAAGGAACAGCTAACTATGGCTACACCTTC.

This clone was seen more than once but under ten times. This rearrangement joins TRBV29-1 to TRBJ1-3; the D gene is possibly TRBD1 (5 bases). The CDR3 spans 14 residues. Trimming shortened V by 3 bases and J by 4 bases, and 13 bases separated the two germline ends. Germline loops: CDR1 SQVTM, CDR2 ANQGSEA. The CDR3 coding sequence is TGCAGCGTTGACGTCGCAGGGCAAGGAAACACCATATATTTT. Protein: CSVDVAGQGNTIYF.

The chain uses TRBV5-1 and TRBJ2-2, with 9 bases fitting TRBD1. The CDR3 is made up of 15 amino acids. From germline, CDR1 is SGHRS and CDR2 YFSETQ. J lost 3 bases, V lost 0 bases, and 0 bases had no gene match. Written as DNA, the CDR3 is TGCGCCAGCAGCTTGGGACAGGGGGACACCGGGGAGCTGTTTTTT. This gives the protein CASSLGQGDTGELFF. Supplemented by reference TRBV5-1 and TRBJ2-2, the full variable domain reads KAGVTQTPRYLIKTRGQQVTLSCSPISGHRSVSWYQQTPGQGLQFLFEYFSETQRNKGNFPGRFSGRQFSNSRSEMNVSTLELGDSALYLCASSLGQGDTGELFFGEGSRLTVL.

The rearrangement joins TRBV28 to TRBJ2-5; D gene ambiguous. Germline lookup yields CDR1 MDHEN and CDR2 SYDVKM. Trimming removed 3 bases from V and 4 bases from J, with 12 bases in between. The CDR3 runs to 14 residues. This chain's CDR3 is CASSFWSSGETQYF. CDR3 in DNA: TGTGCCAGCAGTTTTTGGTCATCCGGAGAGACCCAGTACTTC.

The chain recombines TRBV28 with TRBJ2-7; the match to TRBD1 covers 11 bases. The CDR3 has 15 residues. Losses at the gene ends were 5 bases for V and 6 bases for J; bases not matched to a gene: 9. Germline CDR1 MDHEN, CDR2 SYDVKM. CDR3 nucleotides: TGTGCCAGCAGTCTCACCGGGACAGGGGGGACCGAGCAGTACTTC. It translates to CASSLTGTGGTEQYF. The entire variable domain, with the rest obtained from reference TRBV28 and TRBJ2-7, is as follows: DVKVTQSSRYLVKRTGEKVFLECVQDMDHENMFWYRQDPGLGLRLIYFSYDVKMKEKGDIPEGYSVSREKKERFSLILESASTNQTSMYLCASSLTGTGGTEQYFGPGTRLTVT.

The chain recombines TRBV11-2 with TRBJ2-3, with 9 nucleotides matching TRBD2. V lost 5 bases to trimming and J lost 2 bases; unmatched junction nucleotides: 14. From germline, CDR1 is SGHAT and CDR2 FQNNGV. There are 18 residues in the CDR3. This chain's CDR3 is CASSNRLAASTNTDTQYF. As DNA, the CDR3 is TGTGCCAGCAGCAATAGACTAGCGGCGAGTACAAACACAGATACGCAGTATTTT. Variable domain in full (rest from reference TRBV11-2 and TRBJ2-3): EAGVAQSPRYKIIEKRQSVAFWCNPISGHATLYWYQQILGQGPKLLIQFQNNGVVDDSQLPKDRFSAERLKGVDSTLKIQPAKLEDSAVYLCASSNRLAASTNTDTQYFGPGTRLTVL.